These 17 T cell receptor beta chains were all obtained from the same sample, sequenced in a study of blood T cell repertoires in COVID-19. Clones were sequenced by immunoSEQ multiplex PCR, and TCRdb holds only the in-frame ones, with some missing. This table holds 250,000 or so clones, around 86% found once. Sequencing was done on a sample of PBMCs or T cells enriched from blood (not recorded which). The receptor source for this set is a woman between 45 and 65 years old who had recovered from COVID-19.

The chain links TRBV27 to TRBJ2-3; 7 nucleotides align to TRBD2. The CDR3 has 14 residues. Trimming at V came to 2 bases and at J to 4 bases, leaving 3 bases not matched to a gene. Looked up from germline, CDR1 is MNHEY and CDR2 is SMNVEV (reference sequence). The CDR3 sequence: CASSLAGVPDTQYF. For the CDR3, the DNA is TGTGCCAGCAGTTTAGCGGGAGTCCCAGATACGCAGTATTTT.

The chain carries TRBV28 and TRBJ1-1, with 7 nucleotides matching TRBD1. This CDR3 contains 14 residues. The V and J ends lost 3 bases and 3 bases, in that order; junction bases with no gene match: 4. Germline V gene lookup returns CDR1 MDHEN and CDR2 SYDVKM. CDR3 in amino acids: CASSLVTGDTEAFF. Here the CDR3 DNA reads TGTGCCAGCAGTTTGGTCACAGGGGACACTGAAGCTTTCTTT. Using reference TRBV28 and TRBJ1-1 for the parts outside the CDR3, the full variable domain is DVKVTQSSRYLVKRTGEKVFLECVQDMDHENMFWYRQDPGLGLRLIYFSYDVKMKEKGDIPEGYSVSREKKERFSLILESASTNQTSMYLCASSLVTGDTEAFFGQGTRLTVV.

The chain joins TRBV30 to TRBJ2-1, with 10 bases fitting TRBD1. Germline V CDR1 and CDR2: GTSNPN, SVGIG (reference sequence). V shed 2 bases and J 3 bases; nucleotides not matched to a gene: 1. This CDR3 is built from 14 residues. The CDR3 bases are TGTGCCTGGAGTAGGGACAGGGGCTACAATGAGCAGTTCTTC. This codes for CAWSRDRGYNEQFF.

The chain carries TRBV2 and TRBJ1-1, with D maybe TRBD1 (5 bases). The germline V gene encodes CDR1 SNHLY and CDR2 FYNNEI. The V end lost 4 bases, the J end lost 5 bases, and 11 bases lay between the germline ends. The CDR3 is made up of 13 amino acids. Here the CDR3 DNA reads TGTGCCAGCAGTGGACCGACAGTTACTGAAGCTTTCTTT. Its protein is CASSGPTVTEAFF.

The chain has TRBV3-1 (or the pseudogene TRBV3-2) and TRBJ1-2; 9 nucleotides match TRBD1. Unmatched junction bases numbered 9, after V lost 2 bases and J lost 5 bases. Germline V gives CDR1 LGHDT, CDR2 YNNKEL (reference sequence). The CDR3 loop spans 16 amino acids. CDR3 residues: CASSQSDRGAGYGYTF. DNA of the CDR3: TGTGCCAGCAGCCAAAGTGACAGGGGGGCTGGGTATGGCTACACCTTC.

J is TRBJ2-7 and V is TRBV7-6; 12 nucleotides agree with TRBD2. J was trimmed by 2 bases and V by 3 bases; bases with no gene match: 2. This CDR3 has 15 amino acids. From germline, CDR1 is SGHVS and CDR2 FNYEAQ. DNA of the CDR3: TGTGCCAGCAGCTTGACTAGCGGGAGTACCTACGAGCAGTACTTC. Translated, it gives CASSLTSGSTYEQYF.

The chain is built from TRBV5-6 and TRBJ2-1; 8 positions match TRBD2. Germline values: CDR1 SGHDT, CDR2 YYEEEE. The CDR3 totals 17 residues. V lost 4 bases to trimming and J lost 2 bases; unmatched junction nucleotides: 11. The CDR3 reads CASSLFRTGGPYNEQFF. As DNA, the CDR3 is TGTGCCAGCAGCCTCTTCCGGACGGGAGGGCCCTACAATGAGCAGTTCTTC.

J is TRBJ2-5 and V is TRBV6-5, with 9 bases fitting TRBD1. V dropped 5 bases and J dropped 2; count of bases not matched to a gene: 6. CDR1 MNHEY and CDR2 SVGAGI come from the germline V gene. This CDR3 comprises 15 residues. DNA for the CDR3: TGTGCCAGCAGTAATTCGGGACAGGGTCAAGAGACCCAGTACTTC. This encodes CASSNSGQGQETQYF.

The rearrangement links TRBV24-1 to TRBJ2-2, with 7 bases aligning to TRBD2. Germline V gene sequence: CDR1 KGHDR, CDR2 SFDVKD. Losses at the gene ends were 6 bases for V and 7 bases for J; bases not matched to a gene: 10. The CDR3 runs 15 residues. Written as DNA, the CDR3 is TGTGCCACCAGTCCCCGGGAGGCATTTAACGGGGAGCTGTTTTTT. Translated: CATSPREAFNGELFF.

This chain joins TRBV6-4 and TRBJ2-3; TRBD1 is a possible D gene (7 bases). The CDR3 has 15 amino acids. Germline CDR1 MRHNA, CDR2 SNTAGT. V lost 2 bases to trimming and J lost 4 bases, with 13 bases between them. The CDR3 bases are TGTGCCAGCAGTGACGGTCAGGGGGGTGCAGATACGCAGTATTTT. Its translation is CASSDGQGGADTQYF.

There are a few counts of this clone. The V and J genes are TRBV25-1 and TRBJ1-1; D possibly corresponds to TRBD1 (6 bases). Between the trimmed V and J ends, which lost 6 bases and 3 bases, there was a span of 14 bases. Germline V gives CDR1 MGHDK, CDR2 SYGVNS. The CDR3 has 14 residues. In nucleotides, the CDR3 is TGTGCCAGCAGAAAAACAGGGACGGACACTGAAGCTTTCTTT. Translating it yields CASRKTGTDTEAFF. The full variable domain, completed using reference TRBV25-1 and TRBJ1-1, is EADIYQTPRYLVIGTGKKITLECSQTMGHDKMYWYQQDPGMELHLIHYSYGVNSTEKGDLSSESTVSRIRTEHFPLTLESARPSHTSQYLCASRKTGTDTEAFFGQGTRLTVV.

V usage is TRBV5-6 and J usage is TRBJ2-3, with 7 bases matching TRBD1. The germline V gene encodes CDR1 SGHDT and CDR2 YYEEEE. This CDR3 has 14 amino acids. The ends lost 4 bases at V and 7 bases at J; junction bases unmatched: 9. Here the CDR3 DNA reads TGTGCCAGCAGCCGTAGACAGGGAGAACATACGCAGTATTTT. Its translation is CASSRRQGEHTQYF.

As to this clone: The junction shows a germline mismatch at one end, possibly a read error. CDR3 residues: CASSPDRVRPQTSAF. The DNA for the CDR3 is TGTGCCAGCAGTCCGGACAGGGTACGGCCTCAGACGTCTGCCTTC. V is TRBV7-8 and J is TRBJ1-2; 8 positions match TRBD1. The length of the CDR3 is 15 residues. Germline V gene lookup returns CDR1 SGHVS and CDR2 FQNEAQ.

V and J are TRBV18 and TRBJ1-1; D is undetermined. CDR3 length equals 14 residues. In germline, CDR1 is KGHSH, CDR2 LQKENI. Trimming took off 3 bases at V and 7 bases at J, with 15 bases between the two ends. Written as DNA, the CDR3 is TGTGCCAGCTCACCGTCCCCCATACTCTATGAAGCTTTCTTT. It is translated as CASSPSPILYEAFF.

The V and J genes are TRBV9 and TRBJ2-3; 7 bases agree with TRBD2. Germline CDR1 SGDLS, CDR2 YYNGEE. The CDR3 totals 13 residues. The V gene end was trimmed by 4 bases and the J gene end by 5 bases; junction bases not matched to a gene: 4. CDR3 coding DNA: TGTGCCAGCAGCCCCGGGGGGTTAGATACGCAGTATTTT. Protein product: CASSPGGLDTQYF.

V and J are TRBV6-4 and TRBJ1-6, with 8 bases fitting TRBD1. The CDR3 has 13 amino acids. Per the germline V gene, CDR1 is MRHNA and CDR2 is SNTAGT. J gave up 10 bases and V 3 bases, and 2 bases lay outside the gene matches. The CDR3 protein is CASSETGESPLHF. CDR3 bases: TGTGCCAGCAGTGAGACAGGGGAATCACCCCTCCACTTT.

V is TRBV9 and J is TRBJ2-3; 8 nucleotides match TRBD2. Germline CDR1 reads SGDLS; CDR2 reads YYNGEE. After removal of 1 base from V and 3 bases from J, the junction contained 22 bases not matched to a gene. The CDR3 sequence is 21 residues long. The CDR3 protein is CASSVSVAGTSGLFGTDTQYF. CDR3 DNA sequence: TGTGCCAGCAGCGTATCTGTTGCGGGAACTAGCGGCCTCTTTGGGACAGATACGCAGTATTTT.